Shown below are 2 T cell receptor beta chains from a single sample sequenced in a study of spatial heterogeneity in lung cancer. Each CDR3 protein is one row after TCRdb ran MiXCR on the 5' RACE reads. In the table there are 20,000 to 25,000 distinct CDR3 sequences, approximately 3.3% of which are singletons. The time point denotes: sample taken at primary tumor resection. Whole RNA was taken from tumor, nontumor lung or frozen PBMC; it was then sequenced unsorted. This specimen consisted of PBMCs, obtained at surgery. Receptor source: a female donor with early-stage non-small cell lung cancer.

This clonotype came up many times. This chain connects TRBV24-1 to TRBJ2-2, with D maybe TRBD2 (6 bases). CDR1 is KGHDR, CDR2 SFDVKD, per germline. Trimming took 5 bases from V and 0 from J, leaving 9 bases between them. CDR3 length: 15 residues. CDR3 amino acids: CATSGRDSNTGELFF. The CDR3 nucleotides are TGTGCCACCAGTGGCCGGGACTCGAACACCGGGGAGCTGTTTTTT.

This clonotype was seen many times. The chain couples TRBV4-2 to TRBJ1-4; D remains ambiguous. CDR1 is LGHNA, CDR2 YNFKEQ, per germline. CDR3 size: 15 residues. V was trimmed by 0 bases and J by 1 base, leaving 6 bases between them. The CDR3 coding sequence is TGTGCCAGCAGCCAAGAGGCAGGAACTAATGAAAAACTGTTTTTT. Translation gives CASSQEAGTNEKLFF.